One and the same sample provided the 2 T cell receptor beta chains below, sequenced in a study of T cells in Graves' hyperthyroidism and ophthalmopathy. TCR beta CDR3 regions were amplified from RNA transcripts. Using the HTBI primer set, a first-round RT-PCR was run on the TCR CDR3. TCRdb fed the multiplex PCR reads into MiXCR, producing one record per CDR3 protein. The sample contains 340,000 or so distinct CDR3 sequences, roughly a fifth of which appear only once. Material for sequencing was blood. The origin of the receptors is a woman aged 45 to 65 with Graves' hyperthyroidism.

The CDR3 loop is CASSVDPPPLAGGNTRLSTDTQYF. CDR3 nucleotides: TGTGCCAGCAGCGTAGACCCACCCCCCCTAGCGGGGGGGAACACGCGACTGAGCACAGATACGCAGTATTTT. The chain employs TRBV9 and TRBJ2-3, with 12 bases identical to TRBD2. CDR3 size: 24 residues. The germline gives CDR1 SGDLS, CDR2 YYNGEE. V was clipped by 0 bases and J by 0 bases; unmatched bases: 23.

This clonotype has at least ten counts. This chain connects TRBV12-5 to TRBJ1-2; D may be TRBD1 (5 bases). The germline V and J ends were trimmed by 7 bases and 6 bases, with 24 bases remaining between them. Germline CDR1 and CDR2: LGHNT and FRNRAP. The length of the CDR3 is 16 residues. CDR3 sequence reads: CASAIIPRGRSDGYTF. The CDR3 region has the DNA TGTGCTAGTGCAATAATACCACGGGGCAGGAGTGATGGCTACACCTTC.